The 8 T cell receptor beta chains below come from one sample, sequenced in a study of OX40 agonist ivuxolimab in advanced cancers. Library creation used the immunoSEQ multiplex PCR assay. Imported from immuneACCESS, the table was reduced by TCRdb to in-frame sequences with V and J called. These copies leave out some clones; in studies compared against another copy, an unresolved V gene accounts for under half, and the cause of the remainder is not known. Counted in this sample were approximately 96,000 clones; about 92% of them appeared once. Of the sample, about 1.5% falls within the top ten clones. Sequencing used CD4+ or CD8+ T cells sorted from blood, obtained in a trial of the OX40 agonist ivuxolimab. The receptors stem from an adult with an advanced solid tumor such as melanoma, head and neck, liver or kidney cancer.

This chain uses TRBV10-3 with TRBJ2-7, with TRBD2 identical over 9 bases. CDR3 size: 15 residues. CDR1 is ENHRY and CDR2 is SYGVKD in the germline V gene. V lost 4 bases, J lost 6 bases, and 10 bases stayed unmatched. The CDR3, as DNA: TGTGCCATCAGTGCCCCGACTAGCGGTCCGCCCGAGCAGTACTTC. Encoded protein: CAISAPTSGPPEQYF.

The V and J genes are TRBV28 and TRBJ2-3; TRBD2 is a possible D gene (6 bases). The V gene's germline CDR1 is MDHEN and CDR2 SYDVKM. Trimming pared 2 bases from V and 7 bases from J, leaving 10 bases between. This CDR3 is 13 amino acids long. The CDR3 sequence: CASSLLRGNTQYF. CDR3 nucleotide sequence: TGTGCCAGCAGTTTACTGCGGGGAAATACGCAGTATTTT.

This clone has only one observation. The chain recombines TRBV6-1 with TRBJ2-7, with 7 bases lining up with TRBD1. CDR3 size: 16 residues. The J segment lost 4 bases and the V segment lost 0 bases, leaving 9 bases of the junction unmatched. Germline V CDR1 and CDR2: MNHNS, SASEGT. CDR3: CASSEAGVTGEYEQYF. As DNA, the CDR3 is TGTGCCAGCAGTGAAGCTGGCGTTACAGGGGAGTACGAGCAGTACTTC.

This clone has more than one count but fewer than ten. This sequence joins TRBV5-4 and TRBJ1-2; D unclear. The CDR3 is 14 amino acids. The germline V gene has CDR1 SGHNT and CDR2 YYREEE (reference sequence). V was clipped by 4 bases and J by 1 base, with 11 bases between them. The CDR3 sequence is CASSPGGFNYGYTF. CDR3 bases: TGTGCCAGCAGCCCCGGAGGGTTTAACTATGGCTACACCTTC.

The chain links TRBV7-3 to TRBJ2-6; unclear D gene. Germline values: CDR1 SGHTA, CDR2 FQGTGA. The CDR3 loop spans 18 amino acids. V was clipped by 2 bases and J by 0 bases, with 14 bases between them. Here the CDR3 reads CASSLEAASPSGANVLTF. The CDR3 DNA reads TGTGCCAGCAGCTTAGAGGCGGCCAGCCCCTCTGGGGCCAACGTCCTGACTTTC.

The CDR3 region is CASSTPPRLQSITEAFF. The CDR3 DNA reads as TGTGCCAGTAGTACTCCCCCCCGACTCCAAAGTATAACTGAAGCTTTCTTT. This chain connects TRBV19 to TRBJ1-1, with D unclear. The CDR3 length is 17 residues. The V end was cut by 4 bases, the J end by 5 bases, with 23 bases between. Per the germline V gene, CDR1 is LNHDA and CDR2 is SQIVND (reference sequence).

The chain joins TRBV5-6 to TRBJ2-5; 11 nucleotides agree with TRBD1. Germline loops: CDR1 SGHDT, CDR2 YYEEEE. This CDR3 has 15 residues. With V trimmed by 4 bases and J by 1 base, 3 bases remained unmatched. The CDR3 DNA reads TGTGCCAGCAGCCGGGGACAGGGGGGCCAAGAGACCCAGTACTTC. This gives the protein CASSRGQGGQETQYF.

The CDR3 sequence is CASSLNNYNEQFF. The CDR3 DNA reads TGTGCCAGCAGCTTGAATAACTACAATGAGCAGTTCTTC. This chain links TRBV7-6 with TRBJ2-1; no clear D. CDR3 length: 13 residues. The germline V and J ends were trimmed by 3 bases and 3 bases, with 6 bases remaining between them. Germline values: CDR1 SGHVS, CDR2 FNYEAQ.